What follows are 30 T cell receptor beta chains derived from one specimen sequenced in a study of lymphopenia after photon versus proton radiotherapy. The protocol was immunoSEQ multiplex PCR, while the TCRdb copy is restricted to in-frame clones and leaves out a portion. The data show about 24,000 clones, approximately 88% seen once. Sequenced material: peripheral blood, taken from a patient treated with photon-based radiotherapy. Receptor source: a man in his forties with gastric cancer.

Here the CDR3 DNA reads TGCGCCAGCAGCACGGGCCCAGGCGGCGGGGAGCTGTTTTTT. Translated: CASSTGPGGGELFF. The chain carries TRBV5-1 and TRBJ2-2; no clear D. The CDR3 is made up of 14 amino acids. Germline lookup yields CDR1 SGHRS and CDR2 YFSETQ. Trimming shortened V by 4 bases and J by 7 bases, and 14 bases separated the two germline ends.

The chain employs TRBV2 and TRBJ2-1; D tentatively fits TRBD1 or TRBD2 (5 bases each). V was cut by 4 bases and J by 7 bases, with 8 bases left in between. CDR1 is SNHLY and CDR2 is FYNNEI in the germline V gene. This CDR3 is 12 amino acids long. The CDR3 DNA is TGTGCCAGCAGTGTCGAGGGGAATGAGCAGTTCTTC. Translating it yields CASSVEGNEQFF.

This chain uses TRBV5-6 with TRBJ2-2, with D unclear. The germline V gene has CDR1 SGHDT and CDR2 YYEEEE. Trimming removed 2 bases from V and 3 bases from J, with 8 bases in between. The CDR3 length is 14 residues. The CDR3 region has the DNA TGTGCCAGCAGCTTAGGGCAATACACCGGGGAGCTGTTTTTT. Translated: CASSLGQYTGELFF.

The rearrangement joins TRBV19 to TRBJ2-6, with D hard to call. Germline lookup yields CDR1 LNHDA and CDR2 SQIVND (reference sequence). Trimming removed 5 bases from V and 0 bases from J, with 2 bases in between. The CDR3 has 13 residues. The CDR3 nucleotides are TGTGCCAGTAGTGTCTCTGGGGCCAACGTCCTGACTTTC. Translation: CASSVSGANVLTF.

The chain employs TRBV5-4 and TRBJ2-1; weak D call: TRBD1 (5 bases). Germline CDR1 SGHNT, CDR2 YYREEE (reference sequence). V gave up 1 base and J gave up 0 bases, with 11 bases separating them. The CDR3 sequence is 16 residues long. The CDR3: CASSLPPRASYNEQFF. The CDR3 region has the DNA TGTGCCAGCAGCTTGCCCCCCAGGGCCTCCTACAATGAGCAGTTCTTC.

The chain carries TRBV12-5 and TRBJ2-7, with 7 bases lining up with TRBD2. The junction had 6 bases not matched to a gene; V was cut back by 3 bases and J by 7 bases. The CDR3 contains 13 residues. Germline V gives CDR1 LGHNT, CDR2 FRNRAP. The CDR3 DNA follows: TGTGCTAGTGGTTTTGACGGGGGGAGGGAGCAGTACTTC. Its translation: CASGFDGGREQYF.

V is TRBV2 and J is TRBJ2-2; no definite D call. Germline V lookup: CDR1 SNHLY, CDR2 FYNNEI. The CDR3 covers 14 residues. The V gene lost 7 bases and the J gene lost 0 bases, with 9 bases spanning the gap. The CDR3 region has the DNA TGTGCCAGCAAGTATACACCGAACACCGGGGAGCTGTTTTTT. Its protein is CASKYTPNTGELFF. Full variable domain (remainder filled in from reference TRBV2 and TRBJ2-2): EPEVTQTPSHQVTQMGQEVILRCVPISNHLYFYWYRQILGQKVEFLVSFYNNEISEKSEIFDDQFSVERPDGSNFTLKIRSTKLEDSAMYFCASKYTPNTGELFFGEGSRLTVL.

V and J are TRBV29-1 and TRBJ1-1; TRBD1 aligns across 10 bases. Per the germline V gene, CDR1 is SQVTM and CDR2 is ANQGSEA. The ends lost 4 bases at V and 13 bases at J; junction bases unmatched: 12. This CDR3 comprises 13 residues. CDR3 sequence reads: CSVAETGTGDDFF. DNA for the CDR3: TGCAGCGTTGCCGAGACCGGGACAGGGGACGATTTCTTT.

V and J are TRBV4-1 and TRBJ2-1; D not resolved. The CDR3 contains 20 residues. Trimming pared 0 bases from V and 10 bases from J, leaving 31 bases between. Germline V lookup: CDR1 MGHRA, CDR2 YSYEKL. CDR3 amino acids: CASSQDPRQDRRLGVGEQFF. For the CDR3, the DNA is TGCGCCAGCAGCCAAGATCCCCGGCAGGACCGTCGGTTGGGCGTGGGAGAGCAGTTCTTC.

The chain is built from TRBV9 and TRBJ2-5; D gene ambiguous. This CDR3 contains 13 residues. CDR1 and CDR2 (germline): SGDLS, YYNGEE. Trimming took off 4 bases at V and 5 bases at J, with 12 bases between the two ends. DNA for the CDR3: TGTGCCAGCAGCACACCGGGCCGGGAGACCCAGTACTTC. Translating gives CASSTPGRETQYF.

The gene calls are TRBV4-3 and TRBJ1-6; D is unresolved. V lost 0 bases to trimming and J lost 7 bases, with 7 bases between them. Germline assignment: CDR1 LGHNA and CDR2 YSLEER. The CDR3 consists of 14 residues. CDR3 coding DNA: TGCGCCAGCAGCCAAGATCTAGGCAATTCACCCCTCCACTTT. Its translation: CASSQDLGNSPLHF.

V usage is TRBV19 and J usage is TRBJ1-5; 10 nucleotides align to TRBD1. The CDR3 sequence is 18 residues long. CDR1 and CDR2 from the germline V gene are LNHDA and SQIVND (reference sequence). J lost 4 bases, V lost 4 bases, and 13 bases had no gene match. The CDR3 sequence: CASSRDRGNGAGNQPQHF. In nucleotides, the CDR3 is TGTGCCAGTAGTAGGGACAGGGGAAACGGAGCTGGAAATCAGCCCCAGCATTTT.

The V and J genes are TRBV5-4 and TRBJ2-7; no clear D gene. CDR1 and CDR2 from the germline V gene are SGHNT and YYREEE (reference sequence). The CDR3 is 15 residues long. The V gene lost 4 bases and the J gene lost 0 bases, with 14 bases spanning the gap. CDR3 DNA sequence: TGTGCCAGCAGCCGATTATTTGACAACTCCTACGAGCAGTACTTC. As protein: CASSRLFDNSYEQYF.

This chain links TRBV12-5 with TRBJ1-2; no firm D call. V gave up 6 bases and J gave up 3 bases, with 11 bases separating them. The germline CDR1 and CDR2 sequences are LGHNT and FRNRAP. The length of the CDR3 is 13 residues. The CDR3 DNA reads TGTGCTAGTGGGGCCGACGGGGACTATGGCTACACCTTC. This translates into CASGADGDYGYTF. Combining the CDR3 with reference TRBV12-5 and TRBJ1-2 gives the whole variable domain DARVTQTPRHKVTEMGQEVTMRCQPILGHNTVFWYRQTMMQGLELLAYFRNRAPLDDSGMPKDRFSAEMPDATLATLKIQPSEPRDSAVYFCASGADGDYGYTFGSGTRLTVV.

V is TRBV7-2 and J is TRBJ2-3, with D possibly being TRBD1 (7 bases). V shed 3 bases and J shed 3 bases, with 16 bases lying between them. Germline-derived CDR1 and CDR2 are SGHTA and FQGNSA. The CDR3 contains 16 residues. CDR3: CASSFRQGGVTDTQYF. The CDR3 DNA reads as TGTGCCAGCAGCTTCCGACAGGGAGGCGTTACAGATACGCAGTATTTT.

This rearrangement joins TRBV28 to TRBJ1-4; possible D gene TRBD1, 6 bases. Germline CDR1 reads MDHEN; CDR2 reads SYDVKM. The CDR3 has 13 residues. The V and J ends lost 7 bases and 3 bases respectively, with 9 bases between them. CDR3 amino acids: CASNGGPNEKLFF. CDR3 nucleotides: TGTGCCAGCAACGGGGGGCCTAATGAAAAACTGTTTTTT.

The chain carries TRBV4-3 and TRBJ1-2; D gene ambiguous. The CDR3 runs 13 residues. Deletions cut 4 bases from V and 6 bases from J, with 12 bases between. The germline V gene encodes CDR1 LGHNA and CDR2 YSLEER. Here the CDR3 reads CASSPSPGDGYTF. The CDR3 bases are TGCGCCAGCAGCCCGTCCCCAGGCGATGGCTACACCTTC.

The chain joins TRBV10-3 to TRBJ1-5, with D tentatively TRBD1 (5 bases). The germline V gene has CDR1 ENHRY and CDR2 SYGVKD. V was shortened by 6 bases and J by 3 bases, with 12 bases between the two germline ends. The CDR3 has 14 residues. The CDR3 nucleotides are TGTGCCATCAGCGCTCGGGGGGACAATCAGCCCCAGCATTTT. Residues: CAISARGDNQPQHF.

About this clone: The same CDR3 can be traced to other DNA sequences in this sample. The J gene is TRBJ1-2, the V gene TRBV9; 10 bases align to TRBD1. V was clipped by 0 bases and J by 4 bases; unmatched bases: 3. This CDR3 comprises 15 residues. Germline CDR1 and CDR2: SGDLS and YYNGEE. Here the CDR3 reads CASSVEGQGLYGYTF. CDR3 bases: TGTGCCAGCAGCGTAGAGGGACAGGGGCTCTATGGCTACACCTTC.

This rearrangement joins TRBV27 to TRBJ1-1, with a tentative D call TRBD1 (6 bases). CDR1 and CDR2 from the germline V gene are MNHEY and SMNVEV (reference sequence). Between the trimmed V and J ends, which lost 6 bases and 11 bases, there was a span of 25 bases. CDR3 length equals 15 residues. This CDR3 is CASRLGDAQGFVAFF. In DNA form, the CDR3 reads TGTGCCAGCAGGCTAGGGGATGCACAGGGCTTTGTTGCTTTCTTT.

V is TRBV29-1 and J is TRBJ1-5; D gene uncertain. CDR1 SQVTM and CDR2 ANQGSEA come from the germline V gene. The V and J ends lost 4 bases and 1 base respectively, with 14 bases between them. CDR3 length equals 15 residues. This chain's CDR3 is CSVGGGSDSNQPQHF. CDR3 DNA sequence: TGCAGCGTTGGGGGTGGATCGGACAGCAATCAGCCCCAGCATTTT. Full variable domain (outside the CDR3, taken from reference TRBV29-1 and TRBJ1-5): SAVISQKPSRDICQRGTSLTIQCQVDSQVTMMFWYRQQPGQSLTLIATANQGSEATYESGFVIDKFPISRPNLTFSTLTVSNMSPEDSSIYLCSVGGGSDSNQPQHFGDGTRLSIL.

This chain links TRBV6-5 with TRBJ1-1; D is unclear. Trimming shortened V by 2 bases and J by 0 bases, and 7 bases separated the two germline ends. Germline-derived CDR1 and CDR2 are MNHEY and SVGAGI. The length of the CDR3 is 14 residues. Written as DNA, the CDR3 is TGTGCCAGCAGTTACGGGAAGATGAACACTGAAGCTTTCTTT. This translates into CASSYGKMNTEAFF.

The chain has TRBV5-5 and TRBJ2-7; no firm D call. Germline V gene lookup returns CDR1 SGHKS and CDR2 YYEKEE (reference sequence). Trimming shortened V by 1 base and J by 3 bases, and 11 bases separated the two germline ends. The CDR3 runs 14 residues. The CDR3 is CASSLIPADYEQYF. The CDR3 DNA is TGTGCCAGCAGCTTGATTCCCGCGGACTACGAGCAGTACTTC.

The chain links TRBV5-6 to TRBJ1-5; D unresolved. V was trimmed by 0 bases and J by 3 bases, leaving 13 bases between them. CDR3 size: 16 residues. The germline gives CDR1 SGHDT, CDR2 YYEEEE. The chain's CDR3 is CASSLANGRNNQPQHF. CDR3 bases: TGTGCCAGCAGCTTGGCCAACGGGCGGAACAATCAGCCCCAGCATTTT.

This clone was recorded only once. The rearrangement uses TRBV11-2 and TRBJ2-3; 8 bases fit TRBD2. This CDR3 is built from 14 residues. Germline V gene lookup returns CDR1 SGHAT and CDR2 FQNNGV. Trimming at V came to 5 bases and at J to 3 bases, leaving 4 bases not matched to a gene. The CDR3 DNA reads as TGTGCCAGCAGCCTCGGGGGGGCGACAGATACGCAGTATTTT. This codes for CASSLGGATDTQYF.

V and J are TRBV18 and TRBJ1-2; 7 positions agree with TRBD1. V gave up 0 bases and J gave up 2 bases; unmatched junction bases: 9. There are 17 residues in the CDR3. Germline CDR1 reads KGHSH; CDR2 reads LQKENI. The chain's CDR3 is CASSPPEGAFSNYGYTF. CDR3 in DNA: TGTGCCAGCTCACCACCTGAGGGGGCCTTTTCAAACTATGGCTACACCTTC.

The chain recombines TRBV2 with TRBJ2-7, with D possibly being TRBD1 or TRBD2 (5 bases each). Germline values: CDR1 SNHLY, CDR2 FYNNEI. V was clipped by 4 bases and J by 0 bases, with 16 bases between them. The CDR3 has 16 residues. The CDR3 coding sequence is TGTGCCAGCAGTGTCGAGTTGGGGGTGAGCTCCTACGAGCAGTACTTC. It encodes CASSVELGVSSYEQYF.

The chain employs TRBV19 and TRBJ2-1, with no clear D. V was clipped by 4 bases and J by 2 bases, with 15 bases between them. Looked up from germline, CDR1 is LNHDA and CDR2 is SQIVND (reference sequence). CDR3 length: 16 amino acids. CDR3 nucleotide sequence: TGTGCCAGTAGTACCCTGGACCCTCGGGCCTACAATGAGCAGTTCTTC. It encodes CASSTLDPRAYNEQFF.

The chain recombines TRBV5-4 with TRBJ2-1; the match to TRBD1 covers 7 bases. This CDR3 region has 16 residues. J was trimmed by 4 bases and V by 4 bases; bases with no gene match: 11. Per germline, CDR1 SGHNT and CDR2 YYREEE (reference sequence). For the CDR3, the DNA is TGTGCCAGCAGCCCAGATGACAGGGCCTTTTACAATGAGCAGTTCTTC. This encodes CASSPDDRAFYNEQFF. The whole variable domain, filled in from reference TRBV5-4 and TRBJ2-1, reads ETGVTQSPTHLIKTRGQQVTLRCSSQSGHNTVSWYQQALGQGPQFIFQYYREEENGRGNFPPRFSGLQFPNYSSELNVNALELDDSALYLCASSPDDRAFYNEQFFGPGTRLTVL.

The chain combines TRBV7-9 with TRBJ2-7, with D perhaps TRBD1 (5 bases). The CDR3 consists of 14 residues. The ends were cut back, 5 bases at V and 9 bases at J, with 20 bases in the middle. Germline-derived CDR1 and CDR2 are SEHNR and FQNEAQ (reference sequence). The CDR3 here is CASSQVYGQGAQYF. In DNA, the CDR3 is TGTGCCAGCAGCCAAGTGTACGGTCAGGGTGCGCAGTACTTC.